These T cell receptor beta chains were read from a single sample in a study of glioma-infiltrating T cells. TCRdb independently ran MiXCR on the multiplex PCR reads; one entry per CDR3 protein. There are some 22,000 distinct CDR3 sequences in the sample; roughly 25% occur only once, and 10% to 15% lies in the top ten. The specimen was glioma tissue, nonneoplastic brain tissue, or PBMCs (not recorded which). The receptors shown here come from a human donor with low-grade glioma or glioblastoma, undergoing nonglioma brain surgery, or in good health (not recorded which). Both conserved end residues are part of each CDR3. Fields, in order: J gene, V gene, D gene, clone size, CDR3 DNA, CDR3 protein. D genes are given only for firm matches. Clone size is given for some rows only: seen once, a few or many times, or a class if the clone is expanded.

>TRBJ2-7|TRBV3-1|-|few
TGTGCCAGCAGCCAAACCACCCCGTACAGCGAGCAGTACTTC
CASSQTTPYSEQYF
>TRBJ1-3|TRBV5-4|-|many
TGTGCCAGCAGCTTGTGGGCAGCTGGAAACACCATATATTTT
CASSLWAAGNTIYF
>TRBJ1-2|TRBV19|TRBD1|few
TGTGCCAGTGGAAGGGGGCTGGACGGCTACACCTTC
CASGRGLDGYTF
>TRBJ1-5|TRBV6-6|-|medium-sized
TGTGCCAGCAGTTACTCAACGAGTCAGCCCCAGCATTTT
CASSYSTSQPQHF
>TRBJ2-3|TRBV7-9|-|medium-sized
TGTGCCAGCAGCCCCGCGGAGACCAGGGATACGCAGTATTTT
CASSPAETRDTQYF
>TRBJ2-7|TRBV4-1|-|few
TGCGCCAGCAGCCAAGACCCCTGGGACGGGGCCCGCTCCTACGAGCAGTACTTC
CASSQDPWDGARSYEQYF
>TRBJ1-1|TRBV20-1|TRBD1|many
TGCAGTGCTAGAGATAGACAGGGAGGATGGAACACTGAAGCTTTCTTT
CSARDRQGGWNTEAFF
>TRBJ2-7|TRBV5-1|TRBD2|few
TGCGCCAGCAGCCTGCGTACACTAGCGGGGCAGAGCGAGCAGTACTTC
CASSLRTLAGQSEQYF
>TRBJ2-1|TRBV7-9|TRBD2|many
TGTGCCAGCAGCTGGGGGGGCTCCTACAATGAGCAGTTCTTC
CASSWGGSYNEQFF
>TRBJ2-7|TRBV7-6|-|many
TGTGCCCGCAGCTTAGGGGCTGGTGGTCCCAGCTCCTACGAGCAGTACTTC
CARSLGAGGPSSYEQYF
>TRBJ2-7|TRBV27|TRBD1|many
TGTGCCAGCAGTGGCCTGGGAAAAGGGGGCGGGGAGCAGTACTTC
CASSGLGKGGGEQYF
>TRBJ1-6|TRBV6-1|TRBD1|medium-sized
TGTGCCAGCAGTTTCAGACAGGGGAATTCACCCCTCCACTTT
CASSFRQGNSPLHF
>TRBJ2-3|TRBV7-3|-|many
TGTGCCAGCAGCTTAGAGCTAGTCACAGATACGCAGTATTTT
CASSLELVTDTQYF
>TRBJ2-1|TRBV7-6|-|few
TGTGCCAGCGGGGTCTCCTTCTACAATGAGCAGTTCTTC
CASGVSFYNEQFF
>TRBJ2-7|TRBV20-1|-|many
TGCAGTGCTAGGAACGTACAGGGCCAATACGAGCAGTACTTC
CSARNVQGQYEQYF
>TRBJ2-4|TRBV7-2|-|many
TGTGCCAGTACGGACGGAAACATTCAGTACTTC
CASTDGNIQYF
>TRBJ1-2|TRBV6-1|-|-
TGTGCCAGCAGCTCGGGGCAGAGCCTTTTATGGGGCTACACCTTC
CASSSGQSLLWGYTF
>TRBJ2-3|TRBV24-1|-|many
TGTGCCACCAGTGAGCCGGACAGAGAGATAACAGATACGCAGTATTTT
CATSEPDREITDTQYF
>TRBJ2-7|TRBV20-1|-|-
TGCAGTGCCTCCCCGGGGGGCGTCTACGAGCAGTACTTC
CSASPGGVYEQYF
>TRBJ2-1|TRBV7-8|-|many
TGTGCCAGCAGCTTAGAGGTTTTCAATGAGCAGTTCTTC
CASSLEVFNEQFF
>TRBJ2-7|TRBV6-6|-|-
TGTGCCAGCAGGGGACAACGCTACGAGCAGTACTTC
CASRGQRYEQYF
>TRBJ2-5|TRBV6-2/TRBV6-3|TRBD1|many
TGTGCCAGCAGTATGGACAGGGGGGTTCAGACCCAGTACTTC
CASSMDRGVQTQYF
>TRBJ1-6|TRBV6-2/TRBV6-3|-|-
TGTGCCAGCAGCCCCGGAGAGGTGGAGAATTCACCCCTCCACTTT
CASSPGEVENSPLHF
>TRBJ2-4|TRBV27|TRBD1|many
TGTGCCAGCAGTTTATCGGGGACAGAAAACATTCAGTACTTC
CASSLSGTENIQYF
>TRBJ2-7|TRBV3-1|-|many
TGTGCCAGCAGCCAGTGGAGCTACGAGCAGTACTTC
CASSQWSYEQYF
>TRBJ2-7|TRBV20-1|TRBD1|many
TGCAGTGCCTGGACAGGGAACGAGCAGTACTTC
CSAWTGNEQYF
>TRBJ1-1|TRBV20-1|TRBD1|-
TGCAGTGCTAGGTACAGGGGCGCCAACACTGAAGCTTTCTTT
CSARYRGANTEAFF
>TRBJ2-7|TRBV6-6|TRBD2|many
TGTGCCAGCAGTTACAGCAGGCTAGCGGGGGGCCTCGAGCAGTACTTC
CASSYSRLAGGLEQYF
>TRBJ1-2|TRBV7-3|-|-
TGTGCCAGCAGCTCCGGATATGATGGCTACACCTTC
CASSSGYDGYTF
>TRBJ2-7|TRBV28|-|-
TGTGCCAGCACGAGGGGGTCCCGCTACGAGCAGTACTTC
CASTRGSRYEQYF
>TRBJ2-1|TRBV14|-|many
TGTGCCAGCAGCCAACCCCTGGGACTCGCCTCTTACAATGAGCAGTTCTTC
CASSQPLGLASYNEQFF
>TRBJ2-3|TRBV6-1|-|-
TGTGCCACCTCCACGACTAGCAGGGGCGCCTTGAGCACAGATACGCAGTATTTT
CATSTTSRGALSTDTQYF
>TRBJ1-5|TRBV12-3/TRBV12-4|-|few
TGTGCCAGCAGCTCCGGACAGACGCTGAATCAGCCCCAGCATTTT
CASSSGQTLNQPQHF
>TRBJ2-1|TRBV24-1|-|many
TGTGCCACCAGTTCCGATCAGGTTTCAGGTGAGCAGTTCTTC
CATSSDQVSGEQFF
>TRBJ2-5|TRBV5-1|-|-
TGCGCCAGCAGCTCGTCCCAAGAGACCCAGTACTTC
CASSSSQETQYF